This paragraph reports one T cell receptor beta chain. The data derive from a study of blood T cell repertoires in COVID-19. In the study's own analysis: Nucleated cell number was recorded as an estimate derived from reference gene primer amplification. Data came from immunoSEQ multiplex PCR; TCRdb stores just in-frame clones and leaves some out. V and J calls and clone size follow that table, whereas D and trimming were derived from the DNA. Here the sample spans around 220,000 clones, about 88% being singletons. The V end lost 4 bases, the J end lost 4 bases, and 11 bases lay between the germline ends. In germline, CDR1 is SGHDT, CDR2 YYEEEE. The CDR3 runs 13 residues.

The chain has TRBV5-6 and TRBJ1-2; D possibly corresponds to TRBD1 (5 bases). Sequencing was performed on peripheral blood. The origin of this receptor is a woman between 40 and 50 years old who had recovered from COVID-19. CDR3 loop: CASSLRGSYGYTF. The DNA for the CDR3 is TGTGCCAGCAGCCTCCGGGGGAGCTATGGCTACACCTTC.